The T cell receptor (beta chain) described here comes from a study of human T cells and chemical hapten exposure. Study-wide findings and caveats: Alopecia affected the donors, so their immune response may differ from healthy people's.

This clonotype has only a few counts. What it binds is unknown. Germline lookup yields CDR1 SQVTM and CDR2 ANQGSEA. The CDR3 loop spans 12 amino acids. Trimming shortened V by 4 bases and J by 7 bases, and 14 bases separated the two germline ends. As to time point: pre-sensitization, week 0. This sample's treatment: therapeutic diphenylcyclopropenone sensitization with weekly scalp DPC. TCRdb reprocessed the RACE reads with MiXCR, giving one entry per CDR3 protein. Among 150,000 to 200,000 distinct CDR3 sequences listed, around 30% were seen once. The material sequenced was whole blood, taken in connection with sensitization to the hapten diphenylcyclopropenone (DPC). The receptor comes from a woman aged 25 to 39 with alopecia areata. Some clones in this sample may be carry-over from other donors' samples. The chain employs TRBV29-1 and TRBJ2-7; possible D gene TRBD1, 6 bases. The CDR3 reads CSVVDSPGEQYF. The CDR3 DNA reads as TGCAGCGTTGTGGACAGCCCGGGAGAGCAGTACTTC.